These 19 T cell receptor beta chains originate from one sample sequenced in a study of T cell responses to AZD1222 COVID-19 vaccine. Sequenced by immunoSEQ multiplex PCR; TCRdb stores in-frame clones only, minus some. The repertoire holds roughly 260,000 clones, about 92% seen once, with 0.55% in the top ten. This sample comprised peripheral blood, obtained on day 0 of AZD1222 vaccination. The receptor set was obtained from an adult in good health.

This chain connects TRBV28 to TRBJ1-1, with D uncertain. V lost 8 bases to trimming and J lost 3 bases, with 19 bases between them. The V gene's germline CDR1 is MDHEN and CDR2 SYDVKM. The CDR3 runs to 15 residues. The CDR3 loop is CASFGPHNADTEAFF. CDR3 in DNA: TGTGCCAGCTTCGGACCTCACAATGCGGACACTGAAGCTTTCTTT.

The V gene is TRBV10-3, the J gene TRBJ2-1; the match to TRBD2 covers 8 bases. The CDR3 has 14 residues. The V gene end was trimmed by 5 bases and the J gene end by 0 bases; junction bases not matched to a gene: 0. CDR1 and CDR2 (germline): ENHRY, SYGVKD. For the CDR3, the DNA is TGTGCCATCAGTAGCGGGGGCTCCTACAATGAGCAGTTCTTC. It encodes CAISSGGSYNEQFF.

The rearrangement uses TRBV27 and TRBJ2-7; possible D gene TRBD2, 5 bases. Germline loops: CDR1 MNHEY, CDR2 SMNVEV (reference sequence). The CDR3 covers 11 residues. CDR3 sequence: CSSGSSYEQYF. The CDR3 DNA reads TGTTCCTCGGGGTCCTCCTACGAGCAGTACTTC.

The CDR3 region is CASSEVVTNEKLFF. The CDR3 nucleotides are TGTGCCAGCAGTGAGGTGGTAACTAATGAAAAACTGTTTTTT. The chain joins TRBV25-1 to TRBJ1-4; D is uncertain. V was cut by 3 bases and J by 1 base, with 6 bases left in between. The CDR3 runs 14 residues. CDR1 and CDR2 from the germline V gene are MGHDK and SYGVNS.

The chain has TRBV2 and TRBJ2-3; a weak D match, TRBD1 (5 bases). Per germline, CDR1 SNHLY and CDR2 FYNNEI. The CDR3 is 11 residues long. The V gene lost 6 bases and the J gene lost 10 bases, with 11 bases spanning the gap. In nucleotides, the CDR3 is TGTGCCAGCAGAGGGGCCGAAGCGCAGTATTTT. Protein product: CASRGAEAQYF.

On this clone itself: The same CDR3 is also encoded by other DNA sequences in this sample. The J gene is TRBJ1-1, the V gene TRBV7-9, with TRBD1 identical over 8 bases. Trimming at V came to 5 bases and at J to 7 bases, leaving 6 bases not matched to a gene. CDR3 length: 13 residues. Germline values: CDR1 SEHNR, CDR2 FQNEAQ (reference sequence). The CDR3 nucleotides are TGTGCCAGCAGCCTAGGACAGGGTAGTGAAGCTTTCTTT. Its translation: CASSLGQGSEAFF.

As DNA, the CDR3 is TGTGCCAGCAGCGTTATGGGGGGAGGCACTGAAGCTTTCTTT. Its protein is CASSVMGGGTEAFF. The chain employs TRBV13 and TRBJ1-1, with D perhaps matching TRBD1 (5 bases). This CDR3 contains 14 residues. Trimming took off 5 bases at V and 4 bases at J, with 14 bases between the two ends. Germline CDR1 PRHDT, CDR2 FYEKMQ (reference sequence).

This chain connects TRBV6-5 to TRBJ2-5, with 8 bases aligning to TRBD1. This CDR3 region has 15 residues. The germline gives CDR1 MNHEY, CDR2 SVGAGI. With 4 bases clipped from V and 7 bases from J, the junction kept 11 bases outside the gene matches. CDR3 bases: TGTGCCAGCAGTTTTGGAGGTGGAGGACAGGGGACCCAGTACTTC. This translates into CASSFGGGGQGTQYF.

The J gene is TRBJ1-1, the V gene TRBV6-5, with no clear D. V was pared by 6 bases and J by 2 bases, with 10 bases between. This CDR3 comprises 13 residues. The germline CDR1 and CDR2 sequences are MNHEY and SVGAGI. The CDR3 reads CASRAGRNTEAFF. As DNA, the CDR3 is TGTGCCAGCAGGGCCGGGAGAAACACTGAAGCTTTCTTT.

This chain joins TRBV5-1 and TRBJ2-7, with D tentatively TRBD1 (5 bases). The V end lost 0 bases, the J end lost 7 bases, and 14 bases lay between the germline ends. The CDR3 spans 14 residues. Germline lookup yields CDR1 SGHRS and CDR2 YFSETQ. CDR3 loop: CASSLEWAGREQYF. The CDR3 region has the DNA TGCGCCAGCAGCTTGGAATGGGCAGGGCGGGAGCAGTACTTC. Complete variable domain (other parts from reference TRBV5-1 and TRBJ2-7): KAGVTQTPRYLIKTRGQQVTLSCSPISGHRSVSWYQQTPGQGLQFLFEYFSETQRNKGNFPGRFSGRQFSNSRSEMNVSTLELGDSALYLCASSLEWAGREQYFGPGTRLTVT.

The genes are TRBV5-1 and TRBJ2-2; the D gene is possibly TRBD1 (6 bases). Trimming took 2 bases from V and 4 from J, leaving 6 bases between them. CDR3 length: 13 amino acids. The germline CDR1 and CDR2 sequences are SGHRS and YFSETQ. In nucleotides, the CDR3 is TGCGCCAGCAGCTTACAGGGCACCGGGGAGCTGTTTTTT. Translated: CASSLQGTGELFF.

The rearrangement joins TRBV28 to TRBJ1-1; weak D call: TRBD1 (5 bases). This CDR3 spans 13 amino acids. Germline V gene data show CDR1 as MDHEN and CDR2 as SYDVKM. V lost 7 bases and J lost 5, with 14 bases in between. The CDR3, as DNA: TGTGCCAGCAAATTGGGGGGAGGGACTGAAGCTTTCTTT. It specifies CASKLGGGTEAFF.

The rearrangement uses TRBV28 and TRBJ2-7; 10 positions agree with TRBD1. V lost 8 bases to trimming and J lost 4 bases; unmatched junction nucleotides: 5. This CDR3 comprises 13 residues. Germline V gene sequence: CDR1 MDHEN, CDR2 SYDVKM. CDR3 nucleotide sequence: TGTGCCAGCCAGGGACAGGGGCCGTACGAGCAGTACTTC. Protein: CASQGQGPYEQYF.

The rearrangement uses TRBV7-9 and TRBJ2-4; the match to TRBD1 covers 8 bases. V lost 4 bases and J lost 5; bases outside the gene matches: 7. The CDR3 has 15 residues. Germline values: CDR1 SEHNR, CDR2 FQNEAQ (reference sequence). In DNA, the CDR3 is TGTGCCAGCAGCTCCAAACAGGGGGAAGAAAACATTCAGTACTTC. Residues: CASSSKQGEENIQYF.

This rearrangement joins TRBV9 to TRBJ1-3; TRBD1 is a possible D gene (5 bases). Germline CDR1 reads SGDLS; CDR2 reads YYNGEE. CDR3 length: 13 residues. The V and J ends lost 5 bases and 2 bases respectively, with 8 bases between them. This CDR3 reads CASRGATGNTIYF. CDR3 nucleotides: TGTGCCAGCAGAGGGGCGACTGGAAACACCATATATTTT.

The rearrangement joins TRBV6-6 to TRBJ2-7; D is uncertain. This CDR3 has 11 amino acids. Trimming took off 5 bases at V and 6 bases at J, with 8 bases between the two ends. CDR1 is MNHNY, CDR2 SVGAGI, per germline (reference sequence). The CDR3 DNA follows: TGTGCCAGCAGTGCTCAGAGCGAGCAGTACTTC. It translates to CASSAQSEQYF.

The rearrangement joins TRBV7-9 to TRBJ2-1, with 9 bases lining up with TRBD2. The V segment lost 4 bases and the J segment 4 bases; nucleotides outside the gene matches: 5. This CDR3 comprises 15 residues. Germline CDR1 SEHNR, CDR2 FQNEAQ (reference sequence). This CDR3 is CASSSSGGRYNEQFF. CDR3 DNA: TGTGCCAGCAGCTCAAGCGGGGGGAGATACAATGAGCAGTTCTTC. The entire variable domain, with the rest obtained from reference TRBV7-9 and TRBJ2-1, is as follows: DTGVSQNPRHKITKRGQNVTFRCDPISEHNRLYWYRQTLGQGPEFLTYFQNEAQLEKSRLLSDRFSAERPKGSFSTLEIQRTEQGDSAMYLCASSSSGGRYNEQFFGPGTRLTVL.

The chain joins TRBV2 to TRBJ1-2; D gene unclear. V was pared by 6 bases and J by 6 bases, with 11 bases between. This CDR3 has 12 residues. CDR1 SNHLY and CDR2 FYNNEI come from the germline V gene. CDR3: CASRKTLDGYTF. For the CDR3, the DNA is TGTGCCAGCAGAAAAACACTCGATGGCTACACCTTC.

CDR3 coding DNA: TGTGCCAGCCTCGACAGGCTAAACAATGAGCAGTTCTTC. Translation gives CASLDRLNNEQFF. The chain is built from TRBV28 and TRBJ2-1, with a possible D match to TRBD1 (6 bases). The germline V and J ends were trimmed by 8 bases and 5 bases, with 13 bases remaining between them. Germline V CDR1 and CDR2: MDHEN, SYDVKM. CDR3 length equals 13 residues.